This T cell receptor (beta chain) was sequenced during a study of blood T cell repertoires in COVID-19. Study-level background: The United States, Italy and Spain were the sources of the acute and convalescent COVID-19 samples.

TCRdb's table, derived via immunoSEQ multiplex PCR, lists solely in-frame clones and lacks some. The profile shows about 310,000 clones, nearly 90% of them singletons. The CDR3 is 15 residues long. Germline loops: CDR1 MDHEN, CDR2 SYDVKM. Trimming removed 6 bases from V and 1 base from J, with 10 bases in between. Sequencing input: peripheral blood. The V gene is TRBV28, the J gene TRBJ1-6; D not resolved. The receptor comes from a woman aged 40 to 50 with COVID-19, enrolled during active disease. The DNA of the CDR3 is TGTGCCAGCAGCCGGGATGGGTCCTATAATTCACCCCTCCACTTT. Its translation: CASSRDGSYNSPLHF.